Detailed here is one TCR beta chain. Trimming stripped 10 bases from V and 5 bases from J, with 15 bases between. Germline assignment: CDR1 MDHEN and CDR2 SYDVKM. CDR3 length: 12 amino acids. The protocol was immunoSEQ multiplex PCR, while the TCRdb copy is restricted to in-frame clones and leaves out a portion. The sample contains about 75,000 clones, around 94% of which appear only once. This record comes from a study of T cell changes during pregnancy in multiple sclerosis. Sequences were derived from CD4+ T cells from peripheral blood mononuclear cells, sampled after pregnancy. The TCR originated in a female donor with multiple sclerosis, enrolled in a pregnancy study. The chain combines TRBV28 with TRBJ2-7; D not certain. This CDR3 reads CATNSRGDEQYF. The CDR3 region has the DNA TGTGCCACCAACTCTCGAGGCGACGAGCAGTACTTC.